A selection of T cell receptor beta chains follows, all from one sample in a study of blood T cell repertoires in COVID-19. The method was immunoSEQ multiplex PCR; TCRdb's version includes in-frame clones alone and lacks a portion of them. The sample holds roughly 450,000 clones; 80% to 95% are singletons and the top ten take around 0.6%. The sequencing sample was made of PBMCs or T cells enriched from blood (not recorded which). The receptors shown here come from a man aged 18-30 years who had recovered from COVID-19. CDR3s leave out the opening cysteine and the closing phenylalanine or tryptophan. Each record gives: V gene, D gene, CDR3 protein. A D gene is named only where the DNA matches it firmly.

V gene: TRBV11-3; D gene: NA; CDR3 protein: ASSFGQLGAEAF
V gene: TRBV9; D gene: NA; CDR3 protein: ASSVGASSYNSPLH
V gene: TRBV2; D gene: NA; CDR3 protein: ASSGQGTIYSSNQPQH
V gene: TRBV2; D gene: TRBD2; CDR3 protein: ASRPRTSGGDTQY
V gene: TRBV28; D gene: TRBD2; CDR3 protein: ASSAPGLARSYNEQF
V gene: TRBV28; D gene: TRBD2; CDR3 protein: ASSSPPAGVSETQY
V gene: TRBV24-1; D gene: TRBD2; CDR3 protein: ATRAGGNQETQY
V gene: TRBV12-3/TRBV12-4; D gene: NA; CDR3 protein: ASRETGDNEQF
V gene: TRBV3-1/TRBV3-2; D gene: TRBD1; CDR3 protein: ASRQTGTGYSEQY
V gene: TRBV7-2; D gene: NA; CDR3 protein: ASSGGQRNSPLH
V gene: TRBV5-4; D gene: TRBD1; CDR3 protein: ASSTRTGGRSPLH
V gene: TRBV3-1/TRBV3-2; D gene: TRBD1; CDR3 protein: ASSPRDRGLETQY
V gene: TRBV5-1; D gene: TRBD1; CDR3 protein: ASSEGQGTHNEQF
V gene: TRBV28; D gene: TRBD1; CDR3 protein: ASSVPGTGVHEQY
V gene: TRBV7-8; D gene: NA; CDR3 protein: ASSPRTTNYGYT
V gene: TRBV27; D gene: TRBD2; CDR3 protein: ATTGTSSYEQY
V gene: TRBV18; D gene: NA; CDR3 protein: ASSPTSDSEAF
V gene: TRBV10-1; D gene: NA; CDR3 protein: ASSAGYTEAF